The clone carrying this T cell receptor (beta chain) came up many times. Its antigen is currently unknown. This sample was included in a study of naive and memory T cell subsets. Whole-study results and caveats: Diversity fell and Gini index rose from naive through CM, EM, EMRA.

Germline lookup yields CDR1 MGHDK and CDR2 SYGVNS. Trimming left V 1 base short and J 5 bases short, with 8 bases between. There are 13 residues in the CDR3. After the first PCR, alpha and beta chain libraries were processed separately. Two oligonucleotides, mixed equimolar, formed the beta constant-region primer covering TRBC1 and TRBC2. Four rounds of PCR amplified the ligated cDNA using nested alpha and beta constant-region primers plus SP2. Ligation attached a single-stranded oligonucleotide with a 12-nucleotide UMI and the SP2 primer to the cDNA 3' end. TCRdb fed the UMI-ligation and nested PCR reads into MiXCR, producing one record per CDR3 protein. The data hold about 22,000 distinct CDR3 sequences, with about 10% observed a single time.

Specimen: central memory CD8+ T cells from blood. This receptor was obtained from a human donor in good health. This chain uses TRBV25-1 with TRBJ1-1, with TRBD1 as a possible D gene (5 bases). CDR3 sequence (DNA): TGTGCCAGCAGTGAATTAGGACAAACTGAAGCTTTCTTT. Amino acids: CASSELGQTEAFF.